The rows below give T cell receptor beta chains drawn from one sample of a study of cytomegalovirus exposure and HLA in healthy donors. Profiled with immunoSEQ multiplex PCR; TCRdb holds only in-frame clones, not every one. The table has around 87,000 clones, roughly 80% seen once. The source material was PBMCs. The receptors shown here come from a girl aged 2-9 years in good health and CMV-seropositive. Each CDR3 is given with its conserved first and last residue. A D gene is named only where the DNA matches it firmly. Clone size appears in some rows only: once, few, many, or a class for an expanded clone.

TRBJ2-5 | NA | NA | TRBV20-1 | CSVRLVETQYF | TGCAGTGTAAGACTAGTAGAGACCCAGTACTTC
TRBJ1-2 | NA | NA | TRBV28 | CASSPQGVKAGYTF | TGTGCCAGCAGTCCACAGGGTGTCAAAGCAGGCTACACCTTC
TRBJ1-1 | NA | few | TRBV6-5 | CASSPRRGSDTEAFF | TGTGCCAGCAGCCCCAGGCGAGGGTCGGACACTGAAGCTTTCTTT
TRBJ2-3 | NA | few | TRBV10-3 | CAISYSADTQYF | TGTGCCATCAGTTACAGTGCTGATACGCAGTATTTT
TRBJ2-7 | NA | NA | TRBV6-5 | CASSYRVGAYEQYF | TGTGCCAGCAGTTACCGGGTCGGAGCCTACGAGCAGTACTTC
TRBJ1-4 | NA | NA | TRBV25-1 | CASSALTGGALEKLFF | TGTGCCAGCAGTGCCCTCACGGGGGGCGCGTTGGAAAAACTGTTTTTT
TRBJ2-7 | NA | NA | TRBV29-1 | CSVDVGGEQYF | TGCAGCGTTGATGTGGGAGGCGAGCAGTACTTC
TRBJ2-7 | NA | NA | TRBV6-5 | CATGDGALKQYF | TGTGCCACAGGGGACGGCGCCCTCAAGCAGTACTTC
TRBJ1-1 | TRBD1 | once | TRBV7-2 | CASSSSGQRNTEAFF | TGTGCCAGCAGCTCCTCGGGACAGAGGAACACTGAAGCTTTCTTT
TRBJ2-3 | NA | NA | TRBV4-1 | CASSRTLAPSTDTQYF | TGCGCCAGCAGCCGCACCCTAGCGCCTAGCACAGATACGCAGTATTTT
TRBJ2-6 | TRBD2 | NA | TRBV5-1 | CASSRGTSGRAWTGANVLTF | TGCGCCAGCAGCCGGGGGACTAGCGGGAGGGCCTGGACTGGGGCCAACGTCCTGACTTTC
TRBJ2-1 | TRBD2 | NA | TRBV30 | CAWSVIGRAGEQFF | TGTGCCTGGAGTGTAATTGGGAGGGCGGGTGAGCAGTTCTTC
TRBJ1-5 | NA | NA | TRBV7-6 | CASSLLVPENSNQPQHF | TGTGCCAGCAGCTTATTAGTCCCGGAGAATAGCAATCAGCCCCAGCATTTT
TRBJ1-1 | TRBD1 | NA | TRBV25-1 | CASSEMGQIEAFF | TGTGCCAGCAGTGAAATGGGACAGATTGAAGCTTTCTTT
TRBJ1-5 | NA | NA | TRBV6-1 | CASSDRGSWNQPQHF | TGTGCCAGCAGTGACAGGGGTAGTTGGAATCAGCCCCAGCATTTT
TRBJ1-2 | TRBD1 | NA | TRBV6-1 | CASSEPGQGAVGYTF | TGTGCCAGCAGTGAACCGGGACAGGGGGCGGTGGGCTACACCTTC
TRBJ2-7 | NA | NA | TRBV19 | CASSSRRISGSSYEQYF | TGTGCCAGTAGTAGTCGGCGAATTAGCGGCTCCTCCTACGAGCAGTACTTC
TRBJ2-7 | NA | NA | TRBV11-2 | CASSSEGREQYF | TGTGCCAGCAGCTCGGAGGGGAGAGAGCAGTACTTC
TRBJ2-1 | TRBD2 | NA | TRBV30 | CAWSRRGLGLAGGVNEQFF | TGTGCCTGGAGTAGGAGAGGCCTCGGACTAGCGGGGGGGGTCAATGAGCAGTTCTTC
TRBJ1-4 | NA | NA | TRBV6-6 | CASSTGQEKLFF | TGTGCCAGCAGTACCGGACAGGAAAAACTGTTTTTT
TRBJ1-5 | NA | once | TRBV9 | CASSAFQGTDQPQHF | TGTGCCAGCAGCGCCTTTCAGGGTACCGATCAGCCCCAGCATTTT
TRBJ1-5 | NA | NA | TRBV28 | CASSSGRGARNQPQHF | TGTGCCAGCAGTTCAGGGCGGGGGGCCCGCAATCAGCCCCAGCATTTT
TRBJ1-1 | NA | NA | TRBV5-6 | CASSSRQYTEAFF | TGTGCCAGCAGCTCAAGACAGTACACTGAAGCTTTCTTT
TRBJ1-2 | TRBD1 | NA | TRBV25-1 | CASKGARIGYTF | TGTGCCAGCAAGGGGGCCCGAATTGGCTACACCTTC
TRBJ2-6 | TRBD2 | NA | TRBV9 | CASSVMAGDSGANVLTF | TGTGCCAGCAGCGTAATGGCGGGAGACTCTGGGGCCAACGTCCTGACTTTC
TRBJ2-7 | NA | NA | TRBV6-5 | CASSYSREQYF | TGTGCCAGCAGTTACTCCCGTGAGCAGTACTTC
TRBJ1-4 | TRBD1 | NA | TRBV6-1 | CAGGQYNEKLFF | TGTGCCGGGGGACAGTATAATGAAAAACTGTTTTTT
TRBJ1-5 | TRBD1 | NA | TRBV6-5 | CASSQTGFNQPQHF | TGTGCCAGCAGTCAGACAGGGTTCAATCAGCCCCAGCATTTT
TRBJ2-1 | NA | NA | TRBV30 | CAWSGSSNEQFF | TGTGCCTGGAGTGGATCGAGCAATGAGCAGTTCTTC
TRBJ2-7 | TRBD2 | NA | TRBV5-1 | CASTSGSLHEQYF | TGCGCCAGTACTAGCGGGAGCCTCCACGAGCAGTACTTC
TRBJ1-1 | NA | NA | TRBV5-8 | CASSLGEGQGRNTEAFF | TGTGCCAGCAGCTTGGGGGAGGGGCAGGGGAGGAACACTGAAGCTTTCTTT
TRBJ2-7 | NA | NA | TRBV7-6 | CASSLNGQFEQYF | TGTGCCAGCAGCTTGAACGGACAGTTCGAGCAGTACTTC
TRBJ1-1 | NA | NA | TRBV27 | CASSLAGVNTEAFF | TGTGCCAGCAGTTTAGCCGGGGTGAACACTGAAGCTTTCTTT
TRBJ1-2 | NA | NA | TRBV6-4 | CASSELYGYTF | TGTGCCAGCAGTGAACTGTATGGCTACACCTTC
TRBJ2-1 | NA | NA | TRBV5-4 | CASSWAGKNEQFF | TGTGCCAGCAGCTGGGCGGGGAAAAATGAGCAGTTCTTC
TRBJ2-2 | NA | NA | TRBV4-3 | CASSLPGVTELFF | TGCGCCAGCAGCCTCCCCGGGGTGACGGAGCTGTTTTTT
TRBJ2-3 | TRBD1 | NA | TRBV6-6 | CASTRGTDTQYF | TGTGCCAGCACCAGGGGGACAGATACGCAGTATTTT
TRBJ2-5 | TRBD1 | NA | TRBV25-1 | CASSRDRSLIETQYF | TGTGCCAGCAGTAGGGACAGATCCCTAATAGAGACCCAGTACTTC
TRBJ2-1 | TRBD2 | NA | TRBV30 | CNMFLAGRHEQFF | TGTAACATGTTCCTAGCGGGAAGACATGAGCAGTTCTTC
TRBJ1-1 | NA | NA | TRBV28 | CASSQLQGEAFF | TGTGCCAGCAGTCAACTACAGGGTGAAGCTTTCTTT
TRBJ1-2 | NA | NA | TRBV6-1 | CASSPLKDNGYTF | TGTGCCAGCAGCCCCCTCAAGGACAATGGCTACACCTTC
TRBJ1-2 | TRBD1 | NA | TRBV6-1 | CASSETHRGGYGYTF | TGTGCCAGCAGTGAAACCCACAGGGGTGGGTATGGCTACACCTTC
TRBJ2-7 | TRBD1 | NA | TRBV6-5 | CASSLGQGGSEQYF | TGTGCCAGCAGCCTTGGACAGGGAGGCTCCGAGCAGTACTTC
TRBJ2-2 | TRBD1 | NA | TRBV2 | CASSRGRFPGELFF | TGTGCCAGCAGCAGGGGGCGTTTTCCCGGGGAGCTGTTTTTT
TRBJ2-2 | NA | NA | TRBV4-3 | CASSQRGTGELFF | TGCGCCAGCAGCCAGCGAGGGACCGGGGAGCTGTTTTTT
TRBJ1-1 | TRBD1 | NA | TRBV5-6 | CASSTDRGLWGNTEAFF | TGTGCCAGCAGCACCGACAGGGGGCTATGGGGAAACACTGAAGCTTTCTTT
TRBJ1-1 | TRBD1 | NA | TRBV6-5 | CASSWGTATEAFF | TGTGCCAGCAGTTGGGGGACAGCCACTGAAGCTTTCTTT
TRBJ1-1 | NA | NA | TRBV9 | CASSSPSAGMNTEAFF | TGTGCCAGCAGCTCACCGTCGGCAGGGATGAACACTGAAGCTTTCTTT
TRBJ2-7 | TRBD1 | NA | TRBV27 | CATSFRTGDYEQYF | TGTGCCACCAGTTTCAGGACAGGGGACTACGAGCAGTACTTC
TRBJ2-3 | TRBD2 | once | TRBV25-1 | CASMGSGTSGRRADTQYF | TGTGCCAGCATGGGCTCCGGGACTAGCGGGAGACGGGCAGATACGCAGTATTTT